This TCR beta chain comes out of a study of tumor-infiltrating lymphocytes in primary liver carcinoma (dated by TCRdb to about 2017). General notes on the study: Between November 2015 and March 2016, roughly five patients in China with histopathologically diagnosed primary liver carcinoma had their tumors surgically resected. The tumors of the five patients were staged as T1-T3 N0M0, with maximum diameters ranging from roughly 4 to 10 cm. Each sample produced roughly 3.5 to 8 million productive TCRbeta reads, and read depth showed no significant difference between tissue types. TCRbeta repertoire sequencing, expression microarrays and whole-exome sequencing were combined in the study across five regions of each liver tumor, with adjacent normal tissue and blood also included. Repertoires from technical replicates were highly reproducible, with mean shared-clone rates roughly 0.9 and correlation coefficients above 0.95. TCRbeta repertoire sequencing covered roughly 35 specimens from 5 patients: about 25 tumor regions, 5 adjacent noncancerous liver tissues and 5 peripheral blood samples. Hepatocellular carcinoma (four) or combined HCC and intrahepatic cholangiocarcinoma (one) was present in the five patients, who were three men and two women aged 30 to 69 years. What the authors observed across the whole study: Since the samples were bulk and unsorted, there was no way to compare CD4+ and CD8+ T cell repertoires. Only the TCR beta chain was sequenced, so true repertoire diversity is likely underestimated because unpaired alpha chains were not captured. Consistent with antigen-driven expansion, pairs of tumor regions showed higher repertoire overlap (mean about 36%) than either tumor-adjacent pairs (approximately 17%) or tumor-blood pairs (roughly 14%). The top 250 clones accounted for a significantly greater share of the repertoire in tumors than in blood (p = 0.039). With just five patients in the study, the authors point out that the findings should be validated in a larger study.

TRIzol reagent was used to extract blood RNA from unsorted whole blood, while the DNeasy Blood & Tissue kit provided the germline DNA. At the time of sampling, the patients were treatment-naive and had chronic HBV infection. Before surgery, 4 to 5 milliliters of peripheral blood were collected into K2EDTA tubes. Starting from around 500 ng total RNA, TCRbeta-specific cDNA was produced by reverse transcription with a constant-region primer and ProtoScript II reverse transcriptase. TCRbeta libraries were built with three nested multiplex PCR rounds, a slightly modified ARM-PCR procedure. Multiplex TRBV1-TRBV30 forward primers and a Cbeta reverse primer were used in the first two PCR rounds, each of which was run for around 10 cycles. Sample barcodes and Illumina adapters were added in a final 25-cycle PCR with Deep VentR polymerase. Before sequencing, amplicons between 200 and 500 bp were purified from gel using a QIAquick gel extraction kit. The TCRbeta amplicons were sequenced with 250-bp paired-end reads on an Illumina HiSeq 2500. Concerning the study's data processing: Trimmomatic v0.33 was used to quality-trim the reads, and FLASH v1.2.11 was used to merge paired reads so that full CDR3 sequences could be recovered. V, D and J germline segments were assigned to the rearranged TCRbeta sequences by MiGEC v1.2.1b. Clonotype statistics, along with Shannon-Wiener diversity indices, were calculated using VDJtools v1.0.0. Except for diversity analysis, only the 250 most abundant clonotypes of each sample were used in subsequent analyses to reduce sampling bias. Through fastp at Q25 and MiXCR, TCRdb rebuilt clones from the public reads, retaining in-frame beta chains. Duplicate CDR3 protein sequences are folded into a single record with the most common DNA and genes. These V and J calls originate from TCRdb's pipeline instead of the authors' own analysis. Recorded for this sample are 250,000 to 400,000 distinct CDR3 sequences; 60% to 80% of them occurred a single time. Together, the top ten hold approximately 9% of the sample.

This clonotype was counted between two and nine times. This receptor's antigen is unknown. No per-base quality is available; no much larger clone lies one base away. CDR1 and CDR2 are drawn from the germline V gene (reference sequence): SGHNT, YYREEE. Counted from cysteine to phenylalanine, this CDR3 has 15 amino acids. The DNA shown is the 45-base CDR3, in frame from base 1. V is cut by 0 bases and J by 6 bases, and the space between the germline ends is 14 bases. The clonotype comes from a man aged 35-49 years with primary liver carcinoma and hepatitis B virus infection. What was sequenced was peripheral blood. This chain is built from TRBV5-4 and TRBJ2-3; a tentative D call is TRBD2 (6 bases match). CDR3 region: CASSLAGTFQDTQYF. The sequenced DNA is TGTGCCAGCAGCTTGGCCGGGACTTTCCAGGATACGCAGTATTTT.